This T cell receptor beta chain was recovered during a study of T-cell reconstitution after alpha-beta-depleted transplantation in children. Study observations and caveats: Alpha-beta T cells present about two months after transplant were reported to originate from several hundred expanded graft clones. Once a year had passed after transplant, T-cell counts and diversity came mostly from newly produced T cells.

Researchers prepared the TCRbeta library using unique molecular identifiers, the study reports. TCRdb re-derived calls from the PCR reads in MiXCR, one entry per CDR3 protein. The sample contains fewer than 550,000 distinct CDR3 sequences, about an eighth of which appear only once. The CDR3 extends over 14 amino acids. Germline V gives CDR1 DFQATT, CDR2 SNEGSKA (reference sequence). Trimming took 3 bases from V and 6 from J, leaving 14 bases between them. A few counts support this clonotype. Its matching antigen is unknown. This clonotype was sampled from a female patient between 2 and 15 years old who had a stem cell transplant for aplastic anemia, so the T cells may come from the graft donor. The V gene is TRBV20-1, the J gene TRBJ1-4, with TRBD1 as a possible D gene (5 bases). Here the sequenced sample was PBMCs, mostly from graft donor cells, taken 180 days after TCRalphabeta/CD19-depleted stem cell transplant. The CDR3 coding sequence is TGCAGTGCTAGGGCCCCTGAGACAGATGAAAAACTGTTTTTT. It codes for CSARAPETDEKLFF.